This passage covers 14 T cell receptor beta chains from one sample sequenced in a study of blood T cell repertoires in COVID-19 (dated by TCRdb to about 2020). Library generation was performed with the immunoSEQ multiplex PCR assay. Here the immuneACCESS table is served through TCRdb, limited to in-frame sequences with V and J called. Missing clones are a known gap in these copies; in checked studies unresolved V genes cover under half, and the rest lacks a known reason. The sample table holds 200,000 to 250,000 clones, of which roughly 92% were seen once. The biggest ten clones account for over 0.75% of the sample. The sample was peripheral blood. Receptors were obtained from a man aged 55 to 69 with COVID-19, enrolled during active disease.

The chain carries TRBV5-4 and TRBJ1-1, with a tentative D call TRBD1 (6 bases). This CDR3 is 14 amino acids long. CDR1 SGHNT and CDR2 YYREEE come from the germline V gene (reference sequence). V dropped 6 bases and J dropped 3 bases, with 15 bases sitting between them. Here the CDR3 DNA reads TGTGCCAGCACCATTGGGGGCGCGGACACTGAAGCTTTCTTT. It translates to CASTIGGADTEAFF.

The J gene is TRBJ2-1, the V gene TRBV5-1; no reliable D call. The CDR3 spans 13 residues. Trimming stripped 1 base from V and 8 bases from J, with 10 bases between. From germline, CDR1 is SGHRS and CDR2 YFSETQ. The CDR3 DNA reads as TGCGCCAGCAGCTTGAAACAACGGGATGAGCAGTTCTTC. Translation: CASSLKQRDEQFF. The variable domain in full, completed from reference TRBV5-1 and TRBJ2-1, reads KAGVTQTPRYLIKTRGQQVTLSCSPISGHRSVSWYQQTPGQGLQFLFEYFSETQRNKGNFPGRFSGRQFSNSRSEMNVSTLELGDSALYLCASSLKQRDEQFFGPGTRLTVL.

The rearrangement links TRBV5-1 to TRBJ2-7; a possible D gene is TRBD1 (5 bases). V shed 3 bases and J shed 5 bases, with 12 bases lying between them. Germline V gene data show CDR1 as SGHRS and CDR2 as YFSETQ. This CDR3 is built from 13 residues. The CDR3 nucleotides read TGCGCCAGCAGCTGGCCCGTAGGGGACGAGCAGTACTTC. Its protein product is CASSWPVGDEQYF.

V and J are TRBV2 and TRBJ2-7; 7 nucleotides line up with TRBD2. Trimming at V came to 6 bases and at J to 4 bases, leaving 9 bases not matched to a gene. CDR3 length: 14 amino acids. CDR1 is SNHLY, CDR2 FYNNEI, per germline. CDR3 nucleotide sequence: TGTGCCAGCAGACCGCTAGCGGCCATTTACGAGCAGTACTTC. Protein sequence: CASRPLAAIYEQYF.

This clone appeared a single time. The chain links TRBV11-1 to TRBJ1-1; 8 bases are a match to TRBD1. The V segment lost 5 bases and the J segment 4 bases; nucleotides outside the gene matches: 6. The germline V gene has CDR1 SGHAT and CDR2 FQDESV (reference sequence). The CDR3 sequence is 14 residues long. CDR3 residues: CASSPRQGTTEAFF. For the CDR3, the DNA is TGTGCCAGCAGCCCGAGACAGGGGACCACTGAAGCTTTCTTT.

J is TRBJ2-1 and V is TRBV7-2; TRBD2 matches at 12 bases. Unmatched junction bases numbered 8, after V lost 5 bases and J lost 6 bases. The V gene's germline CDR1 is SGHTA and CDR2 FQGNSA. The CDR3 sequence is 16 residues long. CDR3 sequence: CASSRAGTSGSNEQFF. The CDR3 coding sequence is TGTGCCAGCAGCCGTGCCGGGACTAGCGGGTCCAATGAGCAGTTCTTC.

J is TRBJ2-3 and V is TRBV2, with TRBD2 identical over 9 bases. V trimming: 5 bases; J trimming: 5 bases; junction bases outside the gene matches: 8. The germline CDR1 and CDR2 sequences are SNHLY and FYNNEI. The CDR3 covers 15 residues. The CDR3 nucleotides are TGTGCCAGCAGTCCTCAAGCGGGAGGAGGAGATACGCAGTATTTT. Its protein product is CASSPQAGGGDTQYF.

DNA of the CDR3: TGCGCCAGCAGCTCCTCGCTGCTGCTAACTCCTAGCGGGACCCGCACAGATACGCAGTATTTT. Amino acids: CASSSSLLLTPSGTRTDTQYF. V is TRBV5-1 and J is TRBJ2-3, with TRBD2 matching over 9 bases. J was trimmed by 1 base and V by 3 bases; bases with no gene match: 21. Per germline, CDR1 SGHRS and CDR2 YFSETQ. The CDR3 runs 21 residues.

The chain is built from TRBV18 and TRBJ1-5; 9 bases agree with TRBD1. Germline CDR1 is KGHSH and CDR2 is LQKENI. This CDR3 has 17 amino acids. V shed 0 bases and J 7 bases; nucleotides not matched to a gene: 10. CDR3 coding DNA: TGTGCCAGCTCACCACCGTCCTCGGGACAGGGTAACCAGCCCCAGCATTTT. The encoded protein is CASSPPSSGQGNQPQHF.

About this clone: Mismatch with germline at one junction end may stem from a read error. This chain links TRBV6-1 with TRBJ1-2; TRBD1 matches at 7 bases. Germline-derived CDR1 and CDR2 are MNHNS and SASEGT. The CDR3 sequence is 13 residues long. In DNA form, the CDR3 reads TGTGCCAGCAGCGAAGCGACAGGGAATGGCTACACCTTC. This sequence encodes CASSEATGNGYTF.

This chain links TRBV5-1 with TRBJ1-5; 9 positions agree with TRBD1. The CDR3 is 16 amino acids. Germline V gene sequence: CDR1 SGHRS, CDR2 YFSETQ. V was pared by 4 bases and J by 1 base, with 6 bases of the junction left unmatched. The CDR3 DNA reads TGCGCCAGCAGCCCGATGGGGACAGGGAGCAATCAGCCCCAGCATTTT. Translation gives CASSPMGTGSNQPQHF. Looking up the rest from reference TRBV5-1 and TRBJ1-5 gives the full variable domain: KAGVTQTPRYLIKTRGQQVTLSCSPISGHRSVSWYQQTPGQGLQFLFEYFSETQRNKGNFPGRFSGRQFSNSRSEMNVSTLELGDSALYLCASSPMGTGSNQPQHFGDGTRLSIL.

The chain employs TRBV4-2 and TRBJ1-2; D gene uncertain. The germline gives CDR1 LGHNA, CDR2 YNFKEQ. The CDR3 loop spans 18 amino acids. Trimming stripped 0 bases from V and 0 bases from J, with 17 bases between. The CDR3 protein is CASSQDSVIWEANYGYTF. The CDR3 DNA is TGTGCCAGCAGCCAAGATTCAGTGATATGGGAGGCTAACTATGGCTACACCTTC.

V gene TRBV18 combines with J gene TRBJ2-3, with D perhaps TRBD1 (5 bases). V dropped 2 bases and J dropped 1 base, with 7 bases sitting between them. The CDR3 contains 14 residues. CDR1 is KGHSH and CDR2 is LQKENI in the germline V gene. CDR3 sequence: CASSPWGGTDTQYF. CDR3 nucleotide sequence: TGTGCCAGCTCACCATGGGGCGGCACAGATACGCAGTATTTT.

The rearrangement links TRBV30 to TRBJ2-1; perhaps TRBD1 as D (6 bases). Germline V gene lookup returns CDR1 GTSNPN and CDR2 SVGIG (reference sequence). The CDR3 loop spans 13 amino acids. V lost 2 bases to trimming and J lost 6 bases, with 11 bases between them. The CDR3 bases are TGTGCCTGGAGTTCTCCAGGGGTCAATGAGCAGTTCTTC. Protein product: CAWSSPGVNEQFF.